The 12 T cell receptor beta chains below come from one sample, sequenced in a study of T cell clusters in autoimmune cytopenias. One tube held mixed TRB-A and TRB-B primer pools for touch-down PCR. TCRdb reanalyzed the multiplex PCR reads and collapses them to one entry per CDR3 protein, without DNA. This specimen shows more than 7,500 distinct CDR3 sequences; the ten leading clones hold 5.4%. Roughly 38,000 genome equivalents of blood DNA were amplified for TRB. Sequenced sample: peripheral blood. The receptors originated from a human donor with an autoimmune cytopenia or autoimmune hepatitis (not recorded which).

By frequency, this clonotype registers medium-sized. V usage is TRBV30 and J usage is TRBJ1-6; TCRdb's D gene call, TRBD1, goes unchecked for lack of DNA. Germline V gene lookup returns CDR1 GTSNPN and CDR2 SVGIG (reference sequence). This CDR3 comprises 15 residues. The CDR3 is CAWSRQGAHNSPLHF.

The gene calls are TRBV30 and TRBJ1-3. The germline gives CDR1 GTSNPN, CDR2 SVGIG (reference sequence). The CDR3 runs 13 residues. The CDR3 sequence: CAWSVRAGNTIYF.

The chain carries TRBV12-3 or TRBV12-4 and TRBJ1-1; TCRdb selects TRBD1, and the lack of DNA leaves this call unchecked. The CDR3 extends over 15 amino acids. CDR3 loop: CASSEVTGTNTEAFF.

CDR3 sequence reads: CATSWRTAPTYEQYF. The chain uses TRBV24-1 and TRBJ2-7; the TRBD1 assignment by TCRdb is unverifiable without DNA. CDR3 length: 15 amino acids. CDR1 is KGHDR, CDR2 SFDVKD, per germline.

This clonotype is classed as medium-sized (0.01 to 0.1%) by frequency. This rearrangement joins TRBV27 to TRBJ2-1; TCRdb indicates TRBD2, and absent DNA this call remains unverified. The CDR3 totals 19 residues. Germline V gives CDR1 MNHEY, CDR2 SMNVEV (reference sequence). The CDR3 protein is CASSPFGTSGGVTYNEQFF.

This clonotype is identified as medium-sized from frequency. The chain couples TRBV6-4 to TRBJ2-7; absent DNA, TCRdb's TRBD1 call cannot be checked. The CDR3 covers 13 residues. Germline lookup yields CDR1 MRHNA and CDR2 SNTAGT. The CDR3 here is CASSVDRVYEQYF.

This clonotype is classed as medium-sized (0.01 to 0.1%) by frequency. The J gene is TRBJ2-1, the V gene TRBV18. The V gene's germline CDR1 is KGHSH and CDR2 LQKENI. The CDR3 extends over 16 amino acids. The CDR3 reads CASSQQGRYSYNEQFF.

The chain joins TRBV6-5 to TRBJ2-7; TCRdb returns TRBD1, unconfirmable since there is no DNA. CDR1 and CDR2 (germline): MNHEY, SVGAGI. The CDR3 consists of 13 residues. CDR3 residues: CASSYHNRYEQYF.

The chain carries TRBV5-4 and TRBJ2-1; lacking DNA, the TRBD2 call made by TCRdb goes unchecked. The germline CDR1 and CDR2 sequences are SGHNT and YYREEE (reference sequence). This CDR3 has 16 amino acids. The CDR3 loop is CASSWRGTSGRNEQFF.

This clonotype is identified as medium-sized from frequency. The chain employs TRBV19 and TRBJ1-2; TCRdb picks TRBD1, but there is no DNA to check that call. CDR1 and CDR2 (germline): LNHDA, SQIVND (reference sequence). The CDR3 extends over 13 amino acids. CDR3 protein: CASSPQGYHGYTF.

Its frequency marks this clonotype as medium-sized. CDR3: CASSFSGTGGSPLHF. V and J are TRBV27 and TRBJ1-6; the D gene TCRdb calls, TRBD1, cannot be checked with no DNA. Germline V gene lookup returns CDR1 MNHEY and CDR2 SMNVEV (reference sequence). The CDR3 length is 15 residues.

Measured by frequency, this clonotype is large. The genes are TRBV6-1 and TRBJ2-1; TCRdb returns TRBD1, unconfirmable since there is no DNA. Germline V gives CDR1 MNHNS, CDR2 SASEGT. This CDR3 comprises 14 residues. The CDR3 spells CASNPGGGYNEQFF.